This T cell receptor beta chain was recovered during a study of identical twins' blood T cells (dated by TCRdb to 2012 to 2014). Regarding the study in general: Around 50 million Illumina reads were obtained across approximately 12 libraries, comprising six alpha-chain and six beta-chain libraries. TCR alpha and beta chain repertoires of three pairs of monozygous twins were compared using next-generation sequencing to assess genetic influence on repertoire formation.

Of note for this clonotype: The target of this receptor is not known. One base away there is no much larger clone; base qualities are not given.

Donors were six healthy women forming three monozygous twin pairs. All three twin pairs had been reared together and were thought likely to have met the same infectious agents and vaccines. TCR cDNA libraries were prepared from RNA that had been isolated from peripheral blood mononuclear cells. Receptors were amplified or captured by 5' RACE. Instrument used: Illumina Genome Analyzer IIx. To prepare the RNA-based TCR cDNA libraries, a previously described protocol was followed, with several modifications. To prevent cross-contamination, sample-specific barcodes were introduced on both ends of each TCR cDNA library during cDNA synthesis and amplification. Under the source paper's analysis protocol: Each library contained about 2.2 to 4 million CDR3-containing reads, and somewhere between about 90,000 and nearly 500,000 clonotypes were identified for each individual. Reads with improper barcode index combinations were discarded, after which clonesets were built for each library with the MiTCR software. During the assembly of CDR3 clonotypes by MiTCR, low-quality reads were filtered or rescued and PCR and sequencing errors were corrected. Artificial out-of-frame clonotypes were mapped to in-frame sequences, with one indel allowed in the CDR3, and then removed. Similarity in V and J gene usage between donors was calculated as the Jensen-Shannon divergence divided by the mean entropy. The public reads were run again by TCRdb, first through fastp at Q25 and then through MiXCR, and only productive beta chains were kept. CDR3 protein sequences are deduplicated, and each keeps its most common genes and DNA. For this entry, the V and J calls and clone size follow TCRdb and not the study's own pipeline. The sample yields 350,000 to 400,000 distinct CDR3 sequences; 28% were counted once. About 6% of the sample is held by the ten biggest clonotypes.

What the authors observed across the whole study: Because the twins were reared together, environmental influences could not be excluded as an explanation for twin similarity. Among the most abundant TCRbeta clonotypes, more CDR3 sequences were shared by each donor with her twin than with unrelated donors. Twin pairs were reported to be markedly more alike in V gene usage than unrelated donors were, even when looking at non-selected out-of-frame TCRbeta clonotypes. The study stated that the proposed role of the TCRalpha J segment in MHC recognition during thymic selection needs to be validated by independent studies. How many CDR3 clonotypes two donors shared depended mainly on the product of their cloneset sizes, and the twins did not clearly stray from this trend.

The CDR3 starts with the cysteine, ends with the phenylalanine, and has 14 residues. CDR3 DNA only is kept here, 42 bases in frame from base 1. V sheds 3 bases and J sheds 8 bases, leaving 16 bases between their ends. Sequencing was performed on PBMCs. In this chain, TRBV12-3 or TRBV12-4 is recombined with TRBJ1-2, with the identity of the D gene unclear. The sequence derives from a woman between 18 and 50 years old in good health. The CDR3 protein is CASSFSSSAYGYTF. Read as DNA, the sequence is TGTGCCAGCAGTTTTTCGTCCAGCGCCTACGGCTACACCTTC.